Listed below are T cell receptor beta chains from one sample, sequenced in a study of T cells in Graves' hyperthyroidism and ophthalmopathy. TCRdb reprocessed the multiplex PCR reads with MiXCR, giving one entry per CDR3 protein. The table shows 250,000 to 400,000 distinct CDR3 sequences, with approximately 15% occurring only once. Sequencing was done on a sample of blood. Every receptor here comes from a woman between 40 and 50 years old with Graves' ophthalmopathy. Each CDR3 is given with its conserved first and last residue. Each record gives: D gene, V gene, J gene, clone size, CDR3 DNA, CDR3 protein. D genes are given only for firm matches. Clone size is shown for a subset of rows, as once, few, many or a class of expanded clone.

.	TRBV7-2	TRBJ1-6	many	TGTGCCAGCAGCTTAGCGACAGCTCAGAATTCACCCCTCCACTTT	CASSLATAQNSPLHF
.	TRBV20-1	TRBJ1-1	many	TGCAGTGCTAGGGACGACACTGAAGCTTTCTTT	CSARDDTEAFF
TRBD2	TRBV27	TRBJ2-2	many	TGTGCCACCAGCCATCCTAGCGGGGGGGCAGACACCGGGGAGCTGTTTTTT	CATSHPSGGADTGELFF
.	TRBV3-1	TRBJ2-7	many	TGTGCCAGCAGCCCCCAAAGGAGAGGGGGGGGCCGGCACGAGCAGTACTTC	CASSPQRRGGGRHEQYF
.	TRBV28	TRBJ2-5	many	TGTGCCAGCAGCTTCTCTTTAGTGGAGACCCAGTACTTC	CASSFSLVETQYF
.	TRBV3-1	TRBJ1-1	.	TGTGCCAGCAGCCAATACAGGGTCGTGGGCCACTTGAACACTGAAGCTTTCTTT	CASSQYRVVGHLNTEAFF
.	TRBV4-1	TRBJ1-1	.	TGCGCCAGCAGCCCGTTAAAGATCAGGGACACTGAAGCTTTCTTT	CASSPLKIRDTEAFF
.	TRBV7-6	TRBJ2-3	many	TGTGCCAGCAGCTTATACTCCGGGTCTGAGGTCACAGATACGCAGTATTTT	CASSLYSGSEVTDTQYF
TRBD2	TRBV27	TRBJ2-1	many	TGTGCCAGCAGTTCACTAGCGGGGGTAGGTTACAATGAGCAGTTCTTC	CASSSLAGVGYNEQFF
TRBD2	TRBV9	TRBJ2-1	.	TGTGCCAGCAGCAAGAGGGCGGGAGGGCCCCACAATGAGCAGTTCTTC	CASSKRAGGPHNEQFF
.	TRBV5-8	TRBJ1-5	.	TGTGCCAGCAGCCTCATCGACAGGCCCAATCAGCCCCAGCATTTT	CASSLIDRPNQPQHF
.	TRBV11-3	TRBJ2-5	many	TGTGCCAGCAGCTTAGTATCGGGAATTGGGGAGACCCAGTACTTC	CASSLVSGIGETQYF
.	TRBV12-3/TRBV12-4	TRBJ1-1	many	TGTGCCAGCAGTTTCCCGGGTACTGAAGCTTTCTTT	CASSFPGTEAFF
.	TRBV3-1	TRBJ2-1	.	TGTGCCAGCAGCCAAAATGACAATGAGCAGTTCTTC	CASSQNDNEQFF
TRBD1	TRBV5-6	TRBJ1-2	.	TGTGCCAGCAGCTCGGCGGGACAGGGGGCCCGAGGCTACACCTTC	CASSSAGQGARGYTF
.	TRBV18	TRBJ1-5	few	TGTGCCAGCTCACCGGCGAGAGGGGACCGCAATCAGCCCCAGCATTTT	CASSPARGDRNQPQHF
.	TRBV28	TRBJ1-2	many	TGTGCCAGCAGTTTTCGCTGGGTCTATGGCTACACCTTC	CASSFRWVYGYTF
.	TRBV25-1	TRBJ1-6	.	TGTGCCAGCAGAAAAGCAGGGGCGGCTAATTCACCCCTCCACTTT	CASRKAGAANSPLHF
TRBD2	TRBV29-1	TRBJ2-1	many	TGCAGCGTGGCACTAGCGGTCTTTAATGAGCAGTTCTTC	CSVALAVFNEQFF
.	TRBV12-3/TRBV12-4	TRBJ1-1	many	TGTGCCAGCAAGATCGACGGGAACACTGAAGCTTTCTTT	CASKIDGNTEAFF
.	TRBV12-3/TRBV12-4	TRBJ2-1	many	TGTGCCAGCAGTCTTTTCCGGGACACCTACAATGAGCAGTTCTTC	CASSLFRDTYNEQFF
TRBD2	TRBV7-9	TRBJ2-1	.	TGTGCCAGCAGCCCCACCCGTTCTAGCGGGAGGACCCCCTCCTACAATGAGCAGTTCTTC	CASSPTRSSGRTPSYNEQFF
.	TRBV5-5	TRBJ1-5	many	TGTGCCAGCAGCGCGGGGTATAGCAATCAGCCCCAGCATTTT	CASSAGYSNQPQHF
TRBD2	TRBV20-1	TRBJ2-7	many	TGCAGTGCTAAGTGGCAGCTAGCGGGAACCGAGCAGTACTTC	CSAKWQLAGTEQYF